This entry lists 10 T cell receptor beta chains sequenced from one sample in a study of T cells after yellow fever vaccination. TCRdb redid the calling of the 5' RACE reads with MiXCR, one entry per CDR3 protein. The data contain about 310,000 distinct CDR3 sequences, around 3.6% of them singletons. This specimen was PBMCs, taken on the day of the yellow fever booster vaccination. Every receptor here comes from a man between 18 and 29 years old who received the YFV17D yellow fever vaccine.

This clonotype was picked up many times. CDR3 coding DNA: TGTGCCAGCACCCCCACGGGACTTATGGACGAGCAGTACTTC. Its translation: CASTPTGLMDEQYF. The chain uses TRBV7-6 and TRBJ2-7, with a tentative D call TRBD2 (6 bases). With 7 bases removed from V and 5 bases from J, the gap between germline ends came to 18 bases. The CDR3 has 14 residues. CDR1 and CDR2 (germline): SGHVS, FNYEAQ.

The sample holds a few counts of this clonotype. The rearrangement uses TRBV5-1 and TRBJ2-7; 7 bases are shared with TRBD1. Trimming at V came to 3 bases and at J to 1 base, leaving 7 bases not matched to a gene. There are 15 residues in the CDR3. Germline CDR1 reads SGHRS; CDR2 reads YFSETQ. This chain's CDR3 is CASSSGQLGSYEQYF. The CDR3 DNA reads TGCGCCAGCAGCTCGGGACAGCTGGGGTCCTACGAGCAGTACTTC.

V gene TRBV7-9 combines with J gene TRBJ1-2; D perhaps matches TRBD1 (5 bases). The CDR3 length is 14 residues. The germline gives CDR1 SEHNR, CDR2 FQNEAQ (reference sequence). Trimming took 5 bases from V and 1 from J, leaving 11 bases between them. The CDR3 reads CASSDTRGNYGYTF. For the CDR3, the DNA is TGTGCCAGCAGCGATACAAGGGGTAACTATGGCTACACCTTC.

The table lists this clonotype with a few counts. The V call is TRBV29-1, the J call TRBJ1-2; 9 bases are a match to TRBD1. From germline, CDR1 is SQVTM and CDR2 ANQGSEA. The CDR3 is 13 residues long. V lost 4 bases and J lost 7; bases outside the gene matches: 7. The CDR3 DNA is TGCAGCGTTGTATGGACAGGGGCCCCTGGCTACACCTTC. Protein sequence: CSVVWTGAPGYTF.

This clonotype was counted a few times. The chain couples TRBV12-3 or TRBV12-4 to TRBJ1-1; TRBD1 is a possible D gene (5 bases). V was shortened by 6 bases and J by 2 bases, with 13 bases between the two germline ends. The CDR3 runs 14 residues. CDR3 DNA sequence: TGTGCCAGCAGACCGGGACCATATAACACTGAAGCTTTCTTT. Amino acid sequence: CASRPGPYNTEAFF.

Only a few counts were recorded for this clonotype. V and J are TRBV5-5 and TRBJ2-6, with unresolved D. Trimming took 2 bases from V and 1 from J, leaving 13 bases between them. The CDR3 is 17 amino acids. Germline CDR1 and CDR2: SGHKS and YYEKEE (reference sequence). The CDR3 protein is CASSFLEIYSGANVLTF. The CDR3 DNA reads TGTGCCAGCAGCTTTCTAGAAATTTATTCTGGGGCCAACGTCCTGACTTTC.

The rearrangement joins TRBV12-5 to TRBJ1-2; D call uncertain. V was clipped by 0 bases and J by 7 bases, with 15 bases between them. Germline V gene sequence: CDR1 LGHNT, CDR2 FRNRAP. The CDR3 is 15 residues long. This CDR3 is CASGLVPRPSPGYTF. CDR3 DNA: TGTGCTAGTGGTTTGGTACCTAGACCATCCCCTGGCTACACCTTC.

Concerning this clonotype itself: This may stem from a read error, because a much larger clone lies one nucleotide away. This chain uses TRBV7-2 with TRBJ2-3; TRBD2 matches 9 bases. This CDR3 spans 15 amino acids. Germline V lookup: CDR1 SGHTA, CDR2 FQGNSA. CDR3 nucleotide sequence: TGTGCCAGCAGACTAGCGGGCCCTAGCACAGATACGCGGTATTTT. As protein: CASRLAGPSTDTRYF.

Many counts were recorded for this clonotype. This rearrangement joins TRBV6-2 or TRBV6-3 to TRBJ2-3; 8 bases map to TRBD2. The CDR3 sequence is 14 residues long. In germline, CDR1 is MNHEY, CDR2 SVGEGT. After removal of 4 bases from V and 4 bases from J, the junction contained 4 bases not matched to a gene. CDR3 DNA sequence: TGTGCCAGCAGTTGGTCGGGGGGGGCAGATACGCAGTATTTT. Translating it yields CASSWSGGADTQYF.

This clonotype was seen ten or more times. V usage is TRBV7-9 and J usage is TRBJ2-7; 7 nucleotides align to TRBD1. Germline loops: CDR1 SEHNR, CDR2 FQNEAQ (reference sequence). With V trimmed by 5 bases and J by 6 bases, 13 bases remained unmatched. CDR3 length equals 15 residues. The CDR3 DNA follows: TGTGCCAGCAGCACCGGGGCGAACAGGGGATTCGAGCAGTACGTC. Protein sequence: CASSTGANRGFEQYV.